The sample holds many counts of the clone carrying this T cell receptor (beta chain). Its antigen is as yet unknown. This CDR3 has 14 residues. Trimming left V 5 bases short and J 4 bases short, with 12 bases between. Per the germline V gene, CDR1 is SGHTA and CDR2 is FQGNSA. TCRdb passed the reads through MiXCR, listing each CDR3 protein once. The sample contains approximately 320,000 distinct CDR3 sequences, 8% to 9.5% of which appear only once. This sample stems from a study of T cell repertoires in cytomegalovirus infection. Across the study: Public signatures in TCR beta pointed to CMV infection and matching HLA type. Whole-study findings and limits: CMV-specific TCR beta clonotypes restricted by HLA-C dominated the ex vivo response.

V is TRBV7-2 and J is TRBJ1-5, with D possibly TRBD1 on 5 matching bases. Specimen: PBMCs. This TCR came from a human donor in good health (CMV status not recorded). Some clones in this sample may be carry-over from other donors' samples. As DNA, the CDR3 is TGTGCCAGCAGCCTACGGCAGGGTAATCAGCCCCAGCATTTT. This encodes CASSLRQGNQPQHF.